The 29 T cell receptor beta chains reported below all come from one sample, sequenced in a study of blood T cell repertoires in COVID-19. Produced via immunoSEQ multiplex PCR; TCRdb's table is partial and in-frame only. The sample has around 270,000 clones; 84% are singletons. The material sequenced was peripheral blood. All receptors come from a middle-aged woman who had recovered from COVID-19.

This rearrangement joins TRBV19 to TRBJ2-5; 8 bases align to TRBD1. The CDR3 runs to 14 residues. Trimming at V came to 4 bases and at J to 4 bases, leaving 5 bases not matched to a gene. Germline V lookup: CDR1 LNHDA, CDR2 SQIVND (reference sequence). DNA of the CDR3: TGTGCCAGTAGTAGGACAGGGTCTCGAGAGACCCAGTACTTC. It codes for CASSRTGSRETQYF.

V and J are TRBV4-1 and TRBJ1-2; 8 bases map to TRBD1. The CDR3 consists of 15 residues. Looked up from germline, CDR1 is MGHRA and CDR2 is YSYEKL. The V and J ends lost 4 bases and 4 bases, in that order; junction bases with no gene match: 8. CDR3 DNA: TGCGCCAGCAGCCGCGGACAGGGCCCACCCTATGGCTACACCTTC. Translated: CASSRGQGPPYGYTF.

About this clone: A much larger clone differs by one base, so this may be a read error. The chain joins TRBV6-4 to TRBJ2-7, with TRBD1 matching 11 bases. Trimming removed 5 bases from V and 4 bases from J; junction bases left unmatched: 4. This CDR3 is 14 amino acids long. CDR1 MRHNA and CDR2 SNTAGT come from the germline V gene. The chain's CDR3 is CASSSGTGGYEQYF. CDR3 nucleotide sequence: TGTGCCAGCAGTTCCGGGACAGGGGGTTACGAGCAGTACTTC.

The chain combines TRBV3-1 (or the pseudogene TRBV3-2) with TRBJ2-3; a weak D match, TRBD2 (6 bases). The CDR3 has 15 residues. The V end lost 1 base, the J end lost 2 bases, and 10 bases lay between the germline ends. From germline, CDR1 is LGHDT and CDR2 YNNKEL (reference sequence). In DNA, the CDR3 is TGTGCCAGCAGCCAAGGGGGGACTCCCACAGATACGCAGTATTTT. The encoded protein is CASSQGGTPTDTQYF.

The genes are TRBV18 and TRBJ1-1; 9 positions match TRBD1. This CDR3 has 15 amino acids. CDR1 KGHSH and CDR2 LQKENI come from the germline V gene. V lost 5 bases, J lost 1 base, and 5 bases stayed unmatched. The CDR3 loop is CASSSTTGGNTEAFF. The CDR3 DNA reads TGTGCCAGCTCATCTACGACAGGGGGGAACACTGAAGCTTTCTTT.

CDR3 nucleotide sequence: TGTGCCATCAGCACGACAGGGGGGTACGAGCAGTACTTC. Its translation is CAISTTGGYEQYF. The chain employs TRBV10-3 and TRBJ2-7; 9 bases match TRBD1. V trimming: 6 bases; J trimming: 4 bases; junction bases outside the gene matches: 4. The CDR3 is 13 amino acids. Germline V gene sequence: CDR1 ENHRY, CDR2 SYGVKD.

The chain's CDR3 is CASSPDRVGEKLFF. DNA of the CDR3: TGTGCCAGCAGTCCCGACAGGGTAGGGGAAAAACTGTTTTTT. The chain links TRBV6-5 to TRBJ1-4, with 7 nucleotides matching TRBD1. The length of the CDR3 is 14 residues. Trimming cost V 5 bases and J 8 bases; bases outside gene matches: 8. The germline gives CDR1 MNHEY, CDR2 SVGAGI.

The J gene is TRBJ1-6, the V gene TRBV5-5; D remains ambiguous. V dropped 3 bases and J dropped 5 bases, with 15 bases sitting between them. Germline V lookup: CDR1 SGHKS, CDR2 YYEKEE (reference sequence). The CDR3 contains 16 residues. The CDR3 region has the DNA TGTGCCAGCAGCTCCAGTGTGGGCGCAGATAATTCACCCCTCCACTTT. Protein sequence: CASSSSVGADNSPLHF.

The chain has TRBV7-9 and TRBJ1-2; D call uncertain. Trimming pared 4 bases from V and 8 bases from J, leaving 8 bases between. The V gene's germline CDR1 is SEHNR and CDR2 FQNEAQ (reference sequence). The CDR3 has 11 residues. The CDR3: CASSSVPGYTF. CDR3 bases: TGTGCCAGCAGCTCCGTTCCGGGCTACACCTTC.

This chain links TRBV27 with TRBJ2-3, with 7 bases identical to TRBD2. CDR1 and CDR2 from the germline V gene are MNHEY and SMNVEV (reference sequence). CDR3 length equals 16 residues. The ends lost 5 bases at V and 8 bases at J; junction bases unmatched: 16. CDR3: CASSTRTSFELGTQYF. CDR3 in DNA: TGTGCCAGCAGTACTCGGACTAGTTTTGAATTGGGTACGCAGTATTTT.

The J gene is TRBJ1-6, the V gene TRBV5-5; D unresolved. Germline V gene sequence: CDR1 SGHKS, CDR2 YYEKEE (reference sequence). CDR3 size: 15 residues. V shed 4 bases and J shed 0 bases, with 8 bases lying between them. The CDR3 sequence is CASSNRSSYNSPLHF. The CDR3 coding sequence is TGTGCCAGCAGCAATAGAAGCTCCTATAATTCACCCCTCCACTTT.

This rearrangement joins TRBV28 to TRBJ2-1, with 10 bases fitting TRBD2. The junction had 3 bases not matched to a gene; V was cut back by 5 bases and J by 2 bases. In germline, CDR1 is MDHEN, CDR2 SYDVKM. This CDR3 has 15 amino acids. In DNA form, the CDR3 reads TGTGCCAGCAGTCCCGGGACTAGCGCCTACAATGAGCAGTTCTTC. Translated, it gives CASSPGTSAYNEQFF.

V gene TRBV7-9 combines with J gene TRBJ1-2; possibly TRBD1 for D (6 bases). V was trimmed by 1 base and J by 0 bases, leaving 9 bases between them. Germline V lookup: CDR1 SEHNR, CDR2 FQNEAQ (reference sequence). The CDR3 extends over 15 amino acids. In DNA, the CDR3 is TGTGCCAGCAGCTTAGTGGACAGAGCTAACTATGGCTACACCTTC. Protein sequence: CASSLVDRANYGYTF.

This chain joins TRBV11-2 and TRBJ2-3; D might be TRBD2 (5 bases). The V and J ends lost 2 bases and 0 bases respectively, with 18 bases between them. This CDR3 has 18 residues. Germline V gene lookup returns CDR1 SGHAT and CDR2 FQNNGV. The CDR3 DNA reads as TGTGCCAGCAGCTTAAAGTTTACCGGGGATTCTAGCACAGATACGCAGTATTTT. It is translated as CASSLKFTGDSSTDTQYF.

This chain connects TRBV4-2 to TRBJ2-1; TRBD1 matches at 7 bases. Trimming removed 3 bases from V and 6 bases from J; junction bases left unmatched: 11. Germline V gives CDR1 LGHNA, CDR2 YNFKEQ. CDR3 length equals 16 residues. CDR3 bases: TGTGCCAGCAGCCACCTCGACAGGGTCGGCTCCAATGAGCAGTTCTTC. Translation: CASSHLDRVGSNEQFF.

The rearrangement uses TRBV28 and TRBJ1-4; 8 positions match TRBD1. With V trimmed by 1 base and J by 11 bases, 3 bases remained unmatched. The CDR3 runs 13 residues. The germline V gene has CDR1 MDHEN and CDR2 SYDVKM. The CDR3 loop is CASSLLDRVKLFF. The CDR3 DNA reads as TGTGCCAGCAGTTTATTGGACAGGGTGAAACTGTTTTTT.

This clone showed up just a few times. This chain's CDR3 is CASSLPEQGDYGYTF. CDR3 DNA sequence: TGTGCCAGCAGCTTACCCGAACAGGGGGACTATGGCTACACCTTC. The rearrangement links TRBV7-9 to TRBJ1-2; TRBD1 agrees at 8 bases. CDR1 and CDR2 from the germline V gene are SEHNR and FQNEAQ (reference sequence). The CDR3 is made up of 15 amino acids. With 2 bases clipped from V and 3 bases from J, the junction kept 5 bases outside the gene matches.

The chain is built from TRBV10-3 and TRBJ1-2; tentatively, D is TRBD1 (5 bases). CDR3 length equals 12 residues. Germline loops: CDR1 ENHRY, CDR2 SYGVKD. The V end lost 2 bases, the J end lost 8 bases, and 9 bases lay between the germline ends. The CDR3 loop reads CAISEDSWGYTF. The DNA of the CDR3 is TGTGCCATCAGTGAGGACAGTTGGGGCTACACCTTC.

This clone was counted a single time. V gene TRBV7-9 combines with J gene TRBJ2-1; D is unresolved. This CDR3 region has 15 residues. CDR1 is SEHNR and CDR2 is FQNEAQ in the germline V gene (reference sequence). The germline V and J ends were trimmed by 2 bases and 0 bases, with 8 bases remaining between them. The DNA of the CDR3 is TGTGCCAGCAGCTTATATAGAAACTCCTACAATGAGCAGTTCTTC. This gives the protein CASSLYRNSYNEQFF. The whole variable domain, filled in from reference TRBV7-9 and TRBJ2-1, reads DTGVSQNPRHKITKRGQNVTFRCDPISEHNRLYWYRQTLGQGPEFLTYFQNEAQLEKSRLLSDRFSAERPKGSFSTLEIQRTEQGDSAMYLCASSLYRNSYNEQFFGPGTRLTVL.

The rearrangement links TRBV18 to TRBJ2-2; D is possibly TRBD1 (7 bases). This CDR3 has 17 residues. Germline CDR1 is KGHSH and CDR2 is LQKENI. V lost 0 bases and J lost 4, with 15 bases in between. CDR3 residues: CASSPPLPGGTTGELFF. The CDR3 nucleotides are TGTGCCAGCTCACCACCCCTCCCAGGGGGGACCACCGGGGAGCTGTTTTTT.

The V gene is TRBV5-6, the J gene TRBJ1-1; 10 bases map to TRBD1. The CDR3 runs to 15 residues. From germline, CDR1 is SGHDT and CDR2 YYEEEE. V lost 2 bases to trimming and J lost 4 bases; unmatched junction nucleotides: 5. This CDR3 is CASSLMWTGGTEAFF. CDR3 in DNA: TGTGCCAGCAGCTTAATGTGGACAGGGGGCACTGAAGCTTTCTTT.

The chain combines TRBV18 with TRBJ2-5; D is perhaps TRBD2 (6 bases). This CDR3 contains 12 residues. V was shortened by 6 bases and J by 4 bases, with 9 bases between the two germline ends. Per germline, CDR1 KGHSH and CDR2 LQKENI. In nucleotides, the CDR3 is TGTGCCAGCTCCGGGGAGGCAGAGACCCAGTACTTC. Its translation is CASSGEAETQYF.

The chain employs TRBV5-1 and TRBJ1-4; TRBD1 agrees at 7 bases. The ends lost 4 bases at V and 8 bases at J; junction bases unmatched: 11. CDR1 SGHRS and CDR2 YFSETQ come from the germline V gene. The CDR3 is 15 residues long. CDR3 sequence (DNA): TGCGCCAGCAGCACAACCGGGACAGAACCAGAAAAACTGTTTTTT. Its protein is CASSTTGTEPEKLFF.

The genes are TRBV11-2 and TRBJ2-7; weak D call: TRBD1 (5 bases). The germline CDR1 and CDR2 sequences are SGHAT and FQNNGV. The CDR3 loop spans 12 amino acids. V was pared by 4 bases and J by 3 bases, with 7 bases between. DNA of the CDR3: TGTGCCAGCAGCTATCAGGGCTACGAGCAGTACTTC. Translating it yields CASSYQGYEQYF.

The V and J genes are TRBV11-3 and TRBJ1-3; 8 bases are shared with TRBD1. Germline CDR1 SGHNT, CDR2 YENEEA. With V trimmed by 8 bases and J by 0 bases, 6 bases remained unmatched. CDR3 length: 15 amino acids. CDR3 sequence reads: CASGWTGNSGNTIYF. The CDR3 DNA sequence: TGTGCCAGCGGCTGGACAGGGAACTCTGGAAACACCATATATTTT.

J is TRBJ1-6 and V is TRBV28; 8 bases map to TRBD1. Looked up from germline, CDR1 is MDHEN and CDR2 is SYDVKM. The CDR3 runs to 14 residues. J gave up 8 bases and V 3 bases, and 3 bases lay outside the gene matches. The CDR3 sequence is CASSFGQGYSPLHF. CDR3 bases: TGTGCCAGCAGTTTCGGACAGGGTTATTCACCCCTCCACTTT. The whole variable domain, remainder taken from reference TRBV28 and TRBJ1-6, is DVKVTQSSRYLVKRTGEKVFLECVQDMDHENMFWYRQDPGLGLRLIYFSYDVKMKEKGDIPEGYSVSREKKERFSLILESASTNQTSMYLCASSFGQGYSPLHFGNGTRLTVT.

The chain recombines TRBV28 with TRBJ2-3; 10 bases map to TRBD2. V lost 6 bases and J lost 6; bases outside the gene matches: 12. The CDR3 is 16 amino acids. Germline CDR1 is MDHEN and CDR2 is SYDVKM. CDR3 region: CASRPLLLAGWDTQYF. The DNA for the CDR3 is TGTGCCAGCAGGCCTCTACTACTAGCGGGGTGGGATACGCAGTATTTT.

The chain employs TRBV27 and TRBJ2-7, with 10 bases aligning to TRBD2. The V gene end was trimmed by 2 bases and the J gene end by 3 bases; junction bases not matched to a gene: 10. The CDR3 is 17 residues long. Germline V gene lookup returns CDR1 MNHEY and CDR2 SMNVEV (reference sequence). The CDR3 region has the DNA TGTGCCAGCAGTTTAGGCCTAGCGGGGGACCCCAGCTACGAGCAGTACTTC. This codes for CASSLGLAGDPSYEQYF.

The chain has TRBV7-6 and TRBJ2-1; no clear D. From germline, CDR1 is SGHVS and CDR2 FNYEAQ. V lost 1 base and J 10 bases, leaving 8 bases between the germline ends. The CDR3 is made up of 12 amino acids. CDR3 nucleotides: TGTGCCAGCAGCTTAGACCTACCAGAGCAGTTCTTC. Amino acid sequence: CASSLDLPEQFF. Together with reference TRBV7-6 and TRBJ2-1, the CDR3 gives the full variable domain: GAGVSQSPRYKVTKRGQDVALRCDPISGHVSLYWYRQALGQGPEFLTYFNYEAQQDKSGLPNDRFSAERPEGSISTLTIQRTEQRDSAMYRCASSLDLPEQFFGPGTRLTVL.